This T cell receptor beta chain was identified during a study of T cell responses to AZD1222 COVID-19 vaccine. Germline V gene lookup returns CDR1 SGHRS and CDR2 YFSETQ. The V end was cut by 4 bases, the J end by 2 bases, with 16 bases between. The CDR3 is 15 residues long. To note about this clone: No antigen is known for it.

Sequencing used immunoSEQ multiplex PCR; TCRdb keeps in-frame clones, though not all of them. The sample has around 80,000 clones; about 90% are singletons. Overall study findings and caveats: The study reported that nearly half of spike-specific TCRs target unmutated variant regions.

This receptor was taken from an adult who received the AZD1222 COVID-19 vaccine. The chain combines TRBV5-1 with TRBJ2-7; D perhaps matches TRBD2 (6 bases). The specimen comprised peripheral blood, sampled 28 days after the second AZD1222 dose. CDR3 coding DNA: TGCGCCAGCAGCGCGACGGGGGACGGGCCCTACGAGCAGTACTTC. It translates to CASSATGDGPYEQYF.